These 20 T cell receptor beta chains were sequenced from one sample in a study of CD8 T cells in ankylosing spondylitis. TCRdb re-called the 5' RACE reads through MiXCR, storing one row per CDR3 protein. This table has 200,000 to 300,000 distinct CDR3 sequences, roughly a quarter appearing once. The sequenced material came from blood, either unsorted or a sorted T cell fraction (not recorded which). Receptors originate from a male donor with ankylosing spondylitis or in good health (not recorded which).

This clonotype was recorded many times. The chain uses TRBV20-1 and TRBJ2-7; the D gene is possibly TRBD1 (5 bases). There are 13 residues in the CDR3. Germline V gene sequence: CDR1 DFQATT, CDR2 SNEGSKA (reference sequence). Trimming took 0 bases from V and 5 from J, leaving 11 bases between them. The CDR3 nucleotides are TGCAGTGCTAGAGATTGGCAGGGTAACGAGCAGTACTTC. As protein: CSARDWQGNEQYF.

The V call is TRBV6-5, the J call TRBJ2-3; TRBD2 aligns across 9 bases. Germline V gene sequence: CDR1 MNHEY, CDR2 SVGAGI. The CDR3 totals 17 residues. Unmatched junction bases numbered 10, after V lost 2 bases and J lost 4 bases. The CDR3 here is CASSYGGGAMNADTQYF. The CDR3 DNA follows: TGTGCCAGCAGTTACGGCGGGGGGGCCATGAACGCAGATACGCAGTATTTT.

This sequence joins TRBV20-1 and TRBJ1-3; unclear D gene. CDR1 DFQATT and CDR2 SNEGSKA come from the germline V gene (reference sequence). V was clipped by 0 bases and J by 0 bases, with 6 bases between them. This CDR3 contains 14 residues. CDR3: CSARDPRSGNTIYF. Here the CDR3 DNA reads TGCAGTGCTAGAGATCCCCGCTCTGGAAACACCATATATTTT.

This clonotype showed up just a few times. This chain connects TRBV4-2 to TRBJ2-7; a possible D gene is TRBD2 (6 bases). The CDR3 contains 16 residues. CDR1 is LGHNA, CDR2 YNFKEQ, per germline. Trimming stripped 3 bases from V and 2 bases from J, with 17 bases between. The CDR3 nucleotides read TGTGCCAGCAGCCAGGCAAGCGGGCGAACTCCCTACGAGCAGTACTTC. Amino acid sequence: CASSQASGRTPYEQYF.

V gene TRBV20-1 combines with J gene TRBJ1-4; the match to TRBD1 covers 7 bases. From germline, CDR1 is DFQATT and CDR2 SNEGSKA (reference sequence). V shed 0 bases and J 0 bases; nucleotides not matched to a gene: 7. This CDR3 contains 17 residues. DNA of the CDR3: TGCAGTGCTAGAGATCTTAACAGGGGAGCAACTAATGAAAAACTGTTTTTT. It specifies CSARDLNRGATNEKLFF.

This clonotype was seen only a few times. This rearrangement joins TRBV25-1 to TRBJ2-1; a weak D match, TRBD1 (6 bases). The CDR3 is 10 amino acids. The germline gives CDR1 MGHDK, CDR2 SYGVNS. In DNA, the CDR3 is TGTGCGGTCAGGGGAGATGAGCAGTTCTTC. It specifies CAVRGDEQFF.

V and J are TRBV7-6 and TRBJ2-7, with 11 bases lining up with TRBD1. The germline V gene encodes CDR1 SGHVS and CDR2 FNYEAQ. V lost 3 bases and J lost 2; bases outside the gene matches: 6. This CDR3 comprises 16 residues. The CDR3 reads CASSFNPGQGAYEQYF. DNA for the CDR3: TGTGCCAGCAGCTTCAACCCGGGACAGGGGGCCTACGAGCAGTACTTC.

This clonotype was detected only a few times. The chain recombines TRBV15 with TRBJ2-1, with 7 bases fitting TRBD1. J gave up 1 base and V 5 bases, and 5 bases lay outside the gene matches. CDR1 is LNHNV, CDR2 YYDKDF, per germline (reference sequence). CDR3 length equals 15 residues. This CDR3 is CATSAQGNSYNEQFF. CDR3 in DNA: TGTGCCACCAGCGCACAGGGGAATTCCTACAATGAGCAGTTCTTC. The full variable domain, completed using reference TRBV15 and TRBJ2-1, is DAMVIQNPRYQVTQFGKPVTLSCSQTLNHNVMYWYQQKSSQAPKLLFHYYDKDFNNEADTPDNFQSRRPNTSFCFLDIRSPGLGDTAMYLCATSAQGNSYNEQFFGPGTRLTVL.

The V call is TRBV20-1, the J call TRBJ2-5; no firm D call. Trimming left V 2 bases short and J 8 bases short, with 18 bases between. This CDR3 spans 14 amino acids. Germline CDR1 and CDR2: DFQATT and SNEGSKA (reference sequence). The CDR3 DNA sequence: TGCAGTGCTAGAATCGGCAGCCGGCAAGGTACCCAGTACTTC. It encodes CSARIGSRQGTQYF.

This clonotype was counted only a few times. The chain's CDR3 is CASSYGGGNQPQHF. CDR3 nucleotide sequence: TGTGCCAGCAGTTACGGGGGCGGCAATCAGCCCCAGCATTTT. The V gene is TRBV6-5, the J gene TRBJ1-5; perhaps TRBD1 as D (6 bases). The CDR3 consists of 14 residues. Germline values: CDR1 MNHEY, CDR2 SVGAGI. V was shortened by 2 bases and J by 2 bases, with 7 bases between the two germline ends.

The genes are TRBV29-1 and TRBJ2-3; 10 bases match TRBD1. Germline V gives CDR1 SQVTM, CDR2 ANQGSEA. After removal of 5 bases from V and 2 bases from J, the junction contained 4 bases not matched to a gene. The CDR3 loop spans 14 amino acids. CDR3 bases: TGCAGCGTTTCCGACAGGGGGCCCACAGATACGCAGTATTTT. It specifies CSVSDRGPTDTQYF.

The V gene is TRBV29-1, the J gene TRBJ2-3; D unclear. CDR1 is SQVTM and CDR2 is ANQGSEA in the germline V gene. The length of the CDR3 is 10 residues. The V end was cut by 6 bases, the J end by 2 bases, with 3 bases between. The CDR3 reads CSVHTDTQYF. The CDR3, as DNA: TGCAGCGTCCACACAGATACGCAGTATTTT.

For this clonotype: This may be a read error, as it is one base from a much larger clone. The chain combines TRBV29-1 with TRBJ1-2; TRBD1 matches at 7 bases. The CDR3 totals 13 residues. CDR1 is SQVTM and CDR2 is ANQGSEA in the germline V gene. With 6 bases clipped from V and 7 bases from J, the junction kept 11 bases outside the gene matches. CDR3 residues: CSVEGQQFFGYTF. The CDR3, as DNA: TGCAGCGTAGAGGGACAGCAGTTCTTTGGCTACACCTTC.

This clonotype was counted many times. The chain links TRBV20-1 to TRBJ2-1; possibly TRBD2 for D (6 bases). The CDR3 is 11 residues long. The germline V gene has CDR1 DFQATT and CDR2 SNEGSKA (reference sequence). Trimming took 7 bases from V and 12 from J, leaving 16 bases between them. The CDR3 loop reads CSVLDYPRQFF. In nucleotides, the CDR3 is TGCAGTGTTCTGGACTATCCGAGGCAGTTCTTC.

The J gene is TRBJ2-3, the V gene TRBV20-1; no clear D. CDR1 DFQATT and CDR2 SNEGSKA come from the germline V gene (reference sequence). V was clipped by 6 bases and J by 3 bases, with 10 bases between them. This CDR3 contains 12 residues. CDR3 nucleotides: TGCAGTGCAATACGGATAACAGATACGCAGTATTTT. Protein: CSAIRITDTQYF.

This clonotype was recorded many times. This rearrangement joins TRBV12-3 or TRBV12-4 to TRBJ2-3; D may match TRBD1 or TRBD2 (6 bases each). Between the trimmed V and J ends, which lost 7 bases and 0 bases, there was a span of 20 bases. The CDR3 loop spans 17 amino acids. CDR3 nucleotide sequence: TGTGCCAGCACCGCGTACGGGGGCTACACTAGCACAGATACGCAGTATTTT. Protein: CASTAYGGYTSTDTQYF.

The chain joins TRBV24-1 to TRBJ2-7; D remains unclear. V lost 4 bases to trimming and J lost 5 bases, with 8 bases between them. From germline, CDR1 is KGHDR and CDR2 SFDVKD. The CDR3 is 12 amino acids. CDR3 nucleotides: TGTGCCACCAGTGACCCCGGACACGAGCAGTACTTC. Translating gives CATSDPGHEQYF.

In this sample, this clonotype turned up once. The chain carries TRBV4-2 and TRBJ2-3, with 9 bases identical to TRBD2. Germline V gene sequence: CDR1 LGHNA, CDR2 YNFKEQ. CDR3 length equals 18 residues. With V trimmed by 2 bases and J by 6 bases, 15 bases remained unmatched. In DNA form, the CDR3 reads TGTGCCAGCAGCCAACTAGCGGGGACGCCTGATCCCTCCGATACGCAGTATTTT. This sequence encodes CASSQLAGTPDPSDTQYF.

This clonotype was seen many times. The junction shows a germline mismatch at one end, possibly a read error. The chain carries TRBV7-2 and TRBJ2-3; D is unclear. Germline V CDR1 and CDR2: SGHTA, FQGNSA. This CDR3 is 15 amino acids long. CDR3 nucleotides: TGTGCGAGCATGGTGGGCTTTACCTCCCGAGATACGCAGTATTTT. The encoded protein is CASMVGFTSRDTQYF.

This clonotype was found once. The rearrangement joins TRBV29-1 to TRBJ2-3; 10 bases line up with TRBD1. The V segment lost 6 bases and the J segment 1 base; nucleotides outside the gene matches: 7. Germline V gene lookup returns CDR1 SQVTM and CDR2 ANQGSEA. The CDR3 extends over 15 amino acids. CDR3 sequence reads: CSVRQGASRTDTQYF. The CDR3 DNA is TGCAGCGTCCGACAGGGGGCCTCCCGCACAGATACGCAGTATTTT.